This T cell receptor (beta chain) was obtained from a study of blood T cell repertoires in COVID-19. Study overall: Sites in the United States, Italy and Spain provided acute and convalescent COVID-19 samples.

Participants were placed into cohorts based on the clinical history they reported. Original analysis: Nucleated cell number was recorded as an estimate derived from reference gene primer amplification. Produced via immunoSEQ multiplex PCR; TCRdb's table is partial and in-frame only. V and J calls and clone size are given by that table; D and trimming were obtained from the DNA. The sample carries 300,000 to 350,000 clones, just over 85% recorded once. Sequencing was carried out using PBMCs or T cells enriched from blood (not recorded which). This sequence originates from a woman between 35 and 50 years old with acute COVID-19.

The CDR3 loop is CASSGTGSSYNSPLHF. In DNA, the CDR3 is TGTGCCAGCAGTGGGACAGGGAGCTCCTATAATTCACCCCTCCACTTT. This chain uses TRBV28 with TRBJ1-6; 9 bases match TRBD1. The CDR3 consists of 16 residues. Germline V gene lookup returns CDR1 MDHEN and CDR2 SYDVKM. After removal of 5 bases from V and 0 bases from J, the junction contained 2 bases not matched to a gene.